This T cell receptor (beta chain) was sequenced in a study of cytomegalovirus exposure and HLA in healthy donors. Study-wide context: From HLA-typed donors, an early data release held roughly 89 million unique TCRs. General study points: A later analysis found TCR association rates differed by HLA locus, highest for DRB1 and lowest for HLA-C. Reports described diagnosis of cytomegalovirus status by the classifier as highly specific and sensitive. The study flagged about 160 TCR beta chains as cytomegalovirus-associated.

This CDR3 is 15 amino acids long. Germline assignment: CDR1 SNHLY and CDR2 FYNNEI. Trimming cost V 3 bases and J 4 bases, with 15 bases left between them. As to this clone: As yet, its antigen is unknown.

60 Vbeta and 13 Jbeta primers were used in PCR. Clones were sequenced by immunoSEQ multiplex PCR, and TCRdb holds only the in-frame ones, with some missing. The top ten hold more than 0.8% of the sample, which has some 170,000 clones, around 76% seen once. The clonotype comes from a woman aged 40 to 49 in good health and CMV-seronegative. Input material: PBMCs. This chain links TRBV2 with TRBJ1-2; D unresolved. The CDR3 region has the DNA TGTGCCAGCAGTGATCGGGGTTTGCTATCCTATGGCTACACCTTC. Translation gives CASSDRGLLSYGYTF.